This T cell receptor (beta chain) came from a study of OX40 agonist ivuxolimab in advanced cancers. V dropped 2 bases and J dropped 4 bases, with 15 bases sitting between them. The CDR3 runs 15 residues. Germline V gene data show CDR1 as SGHVS and CDR2 as FNYEAQ. Produced via immunoSEQ multiplex PCR; TCRdb's table is partial and in-frame only. The repertoire consists of around 79,000 clones, with around nine tenths occurring once and the leading ten covering under 0.75%. This clonotype originated in an adult with an advanced solid tumor such as melanoma, head and neck, liver or kidney cancer. The gene calls are TRBV7-6 and TRBJ2-7; D ambiguous. The sequences come from CD4+ or CD8+ T cells sorted from blood, collected in a trial of the OX40 agonist ivuxolimab. The CDR3 DNA reads as TGTGCCAGCAGCTTATCGTCAGGTGGAACGTACGAGCAGTACTTC. Residues: CASSLSSGGTYEQYF.